A single sample gave rise to the 7 T cell receptor beta chains below, sequenced in a study of synovial regulatory T cells in juvenile arthritis. Produced via immunoSEQ multiplex PCR; TCRdb's table is partial and in-frame only. The sample has 7,500 to 10,000 clones. The sequencing sample was made of Treg cells from blood. Regarding subset: remaining (HLA-DR-negative) circulating blood Treg cells. The receptor set was obtained from a donor younger than 30 with juvenile idiopathic arthritis.

The chain combines TRBV5-5 with TRBJ1-2. The CDR3 extends over 15 amino acids. No DNA appears here. Per the germline V gene, CDR1 is SGHKS and CDR2 is YYEKEE (reference sequence). The CDR3 region is CASSLARGANYGYTF.

The chain combines TRBV29-1 with TRBJ1-1; TCRdb designates TRBD1, a call that cannot be tested without DNA. Germline assignment: CDR1 SQVTM and CDR2 ANQGSEA. This CDR3 has 13 amino acids. No DNA is given. The CDR3 is CSALTGLNTEAFF.

The rearrangement links TRBV7-2 to TRBJ1-2; TCRdb names TRBD1, which stays unverified in the absence of DNA. Per the germline V gene, CDR1 is SGHTA and CDR2 is FQGNSA. The CDR3 runs to 16 residues. The DNA is not on file. This chain's CDR3 is CASSLTRQYDAYGYTF.

The chain joins TRBV7-9 to TRBJ2-7. CDR3 length: 12 amino acids. No DNA accompanies this entry. CDR1 and CDR2 from the germline V gene are SEHNR and FQNEAQ (reference sequence). CDR3 residues: CASSEWGNEQYF.

This clone is classed as medium-sized by frequency. The rearrangement joins TRBV18 to TRBJ1-3. The length of the CDR3 is 16 residues. DNA is not recorded here. Germline values: CDR1 KGHSH, CDR2 LQKENI. The chain's CDR3 is CASSRMGPSSGNTIYF.

This chain's CDR3 is CASDKRWAGSSTDTQYF. V gene TRBV9 combines with J gene TRBJ2-3; TCRdb picks TRBD2, but there is no DNA to check that call. Germline V CDR1 and CDR2: SGDLS, YYNGEE. The length of the CDR3 is 17 residues. Nucleotide data are not available.

This sequence joins TRBV6-6 and TRBJ1-1. CDR1 MNHNY and CDR2 SVGAGI come from the germline V gene (reference sequence). The CDR3 is 14 amino acids. The DNA is not on file. CDR3 protein: CASSYNVGRTEAFF.